The 15 T cell receptor beta chains below all came from one sample that was sequenced in a study of shared clonotypes between healthy human individuals. Method: immunoSEQ multiplex PCR; TCRdb's copy keeps in-frame clones and lacks some. Counted here are 2 million to 2.5 million clones, approximately 93% occurring once; the ten biggest clones make up approximately 0.4%. Sequenced sample: naive CD4+ T cells from PBMCs. Subset defined: CD45RA+ positively selected. Receptors originate from a young man in good health. Some clones in this sample may be carry-over from other donors' samples.

This chain links TRBV7-8 with TRBJ1-5; D unclear. This CDR3 region has 14 residues. From germline, CDR1 is SGHVS and CDR2 FQNEAQ. V was pared by 1 base and J by 3 bases, with 7 bases between. DNA for the CDR3: TGTGCCAGCAGCTTAGTCGTGGACAATCAGCCCCAGCATTTT. Amino acid sequence: CASSLVVDNQPQHF.

This chain connects TRBV27 to TRBJ1-1; 8 positions agree with TRBD1. This CDR3 is 14 amino acids long. With V trimmed by 7 bases and J by 1 base, 5 bases remained unmatched. Germline CDR1 and CDR2: MNHEY and SMNVEV (reference sequence). For the CDR3, the DNA is TGTGCCAGCAAAAGCCAGGGGGCGAACACTGAAGCTTTCTTT. This sequence encodes CASKSQGANTEAFF.

The rearrangement links TRBV2 to TRBJ2-7, with 8 bases matching TRBD1. Germline V gene data show CDR1 as SNHLY and CDR2 as FYNNEI. This CDR3 contains 14 residues. J gave up 2 bases and V 7 bases, and 7 bases lay outside the gene matches. The CDR3 DNA reads TGTGCCAGCAACAGGGACAGGTCTACCTACGAGCAGTACTTC. This sequence encodes CASNRDRSTYEQYF.

The rearrangement uses TRBV18 and TRBJ2-5; 7 bases are shared with TRBD2. CDR1 is KGHSH, CDR2 LQKENI, per germline. This CDR3 region has 15 residues. Unmatched junction bases numbered 9, after V lost 3 bases and J lost 5 bases. CDR3: CASSPSLGGTETQYF. CDR3 nucleotide sequence: TGTGCCAGCTCACCCTCCCTCGGGGGGACCGAGACCCAGTACTTC.

The rearrangement joins TRBV19 to TRBJ1-6; 9 positions match TRBD1. Germline CDR1 LNHDA, CDR2 SQIVND (reference sequence). J was trimmed by 9 bases and V by 5 bases; bases with no gene match: 5. This CDR3 is 14 amino acids long. CDR3 residues: CASSAGTGISPLHF. CDR3 DNA: TGTGCCAGTAGTGCCGGGACAGGGATTTCACCCCTCCACTTT.

This clone has only one observation. This chain links TRBV14 with TRBJ2-7; D gene ambiguous. The V gene lost 0 bases and the J gene lost 3 bases, with 6 bases spanning the gap. The CDR3 totals 13 residues. Germline values: CDR1 SGHDN, CDR2 FVKESK. Here the CDR3 reads CASSQDPLYEQYF. The DNA of the CDR3 is TGTGCCAGCAGCCAAGACCCTCTCTACGAGCAGTACTTC.

V is TRBV7-9 and J is TRBJ2-5, with D tentatively TRBD1 or TRBD2 (6 bases each). Germline values: CDR1 SEHNR, CDR2 FQNEAQ (reference sequence). The CDR3 is 15 residues long. Deletions cut 1 base from V and 5 bases from J, with 14 bases between. The CDR3 region has the DNA TGTGCCAGCAGCTTAGTCCTGGGGGGCGGGGAGACCCAGTACTTC. It yields the protein CASSLVLGGGETQYF. Full variable domain (outside the CDR3, taken from reference TRBV7-9 and TRBJ2-5): DTGVSQNPRHKITKRGQNVTFRCDPISEHNRLYWYRQTLGQGPEFLTYFQNEAQLEKSRLLSDRFSAERPKGSFSTLEIQRTEQGDSAMYLCASSLVLGGGETQYFGPGTRLLVL.

The chain links TRBV7-9 to TRBJ1-2; possible D gene TRBD1, 6 bases. Trimming pared 1 base from V and 7 bases from J, leaving 13 bases between. CDR1 is SEHNR and CDR2 is FQNEAQ in the germline V gene (reference sequence). CDR3 length: 14 amino acids. CDR3 loop: CASSLGPGTSGYTF. The CDR3 DNA reads as TGTGCCAGCAGCTTAGGGCCCGGGACATCTGGCTACACCTTC.

The genes are TRBV28 and TRBJ2-1; the match to TRBD1 covers 9 bases. The germline gives CDR1 MDHEN, CDR2 SYDVKM. The CDR3 contains 15 residues. The junction had 11 bases not matched to a gene; V was cut back by 8 bases and J by 6 bases. The CDR3 DNA is TGTGCCAGCGGCGAAACCGGGACAGGGAGCAATGAGCAGTTCTTC. Its protein product is CASGETGTGSNEQFF.

This chain uses TRBV6-1 with TRBJ2-7; D not resolved. V lost 6 bases and J lost 2, with 17 bases in between. The CDR3 sequence is 15 residues long. CDR1 is MNHNS, CDR2 SASEGT, per germline. The CDR3 is CASRPLSYIAYEQYF. For the CDR3, the DNA is TGTGCCAGCAGGCCCCTAAGTTATATCGCCTACGAGCAGTACTTC.

In this sample, this clone turned up a few times. V gene TRBV30 combines with J gene TRBJ2-1; TRBD2 matches at 8 bases. This CDR3 has 15 amino acids. Germline V gene data show CDR1 as GTSNPN and CDR2 as SVGIG (reference sequence). Trimming removed 0 bases from V and 10 bases from J; junction bases left unmatched: 11. The CDR3 reads CAWSVRGLAGVEQFF. CDR3 DNA: TGTGCCTGGAGTGTACGGGGTCTAGCGGGTGTCGAGCAGTTCTTC.

The V call is TRBV7-3, the J call TRBJ2-3; D could derive from TRBD1 or TRBD2 (5 bases each). CDR1 is SGHTA and CDR2 is FQGTGA in the germline V gene. CDR3 length: 14 residues. V lost 5 bases and J 0 bases, leaving 9 bases between the germline ends. The CDR3 here is CASSPGDSTDTQYF. The CDR3 coding sequence is TGTGCCAGCAGCCCCGGGGACAGCACAGATACGCAGTATTTT. The variable domain in full, completed from reference TRBV7-3 and TRBJ2-3, reads GAGVSQTPSNKVTEKGKYVELRCDPISGHTALYWYRQSLGQGPEFLIYFQGTGAADDSGLPNDRFFAVRPEGSVSTLKIQRTERGDSAVYLCASSPGDSTDTQYFGPGTRLTVL.

V usage is TRBV5-8 and J usage is TRBJ1-4; D gene ambiguous. Trimming stripped 0 bases from V and 8 bases from J, with 20 bases between. This CDR3 is 17 amino acids long. Germline CDR1 reads SGHTS; CDR2 reads YDEGEE. The DNA for the CDR3 is TGTGCCAGCAGCTTGGACTTTAGAGGGCCCCGGAGGGAAAAACTGTTTTTT. It specifies CASSLDFRGPRREKLFF.

The gene calls are TRBV5-4 and TRBJ2-1, with D unclear. Per the germline V gene, CDR1 is SGHNT and CDR2 is YYREEE (reference sequence). V lost 4 bases to trimming and J lost 4 bases, with 9 bases between them. The CDR3 totals 13 residues. DNA for the CDR3: TGTGCCAGCAGCCCCGCCCTATACAATGAGCAGTTCTTC. Encoded protein: CASSPALYNEQFF.

V is TRBV29-1 and J is TRBJ2-3, with a possible D match to TRBD2 (5 bases). The CDR3 runs 15 residues. Germline CDR1 SQVTM, CDR2 ANQGSEA. V lost 6 bases and J 1 base, leaving 17 bases between the germline ends. CDR3 in DNA: TGCAGCGTCGCTGCCCCGGCGGGCCGCACAGATACGCAGTATTTT. This gives the protein CSVAAPAGRTDTQYF.